Each of the 27 T cell receptor beta chains below was sequenced from the same sample in a study of T cells in Graves' hyperthyroidism and ophthalmopathy. Regions amplified from RNA transcripts were the TCR beta CDR3 regions. The HTBI set primed first-round TCR CDR3 RT-PCR. TCRdb ran MiXCR on the multiplex PCR reads and lists one entry per CDR3 protein. Of a few hundred thousand distinct CDR3 sequences listed, more than 45% are singletons. The sequencing input was peripheral blood or thyroid tissue (not recorded which). These TCRs come from an adult woman with Graves' disease, either hyperthyroidism or ophthalmopathy (not recorded which).

The V gene is TRBV7-3, the J gene TRBJ1-2, with TRBD1 matching 8 bases. Germline CDR1 SGHTA, CDR2 FQGTGA. V dropped 1 base and J dropped 12; count of bases not matched to a gene: 1. CDR3 length: 11 residues. The CDR3 region is CASSLRQGNTF. CDR3 nucleotide sequence: TGTGCCAGCAGCTTAAGACAGGGGAACACCTTC.

This clonotype has a count of ten or more. This chain connects TRBV6-6 to TRBJ2-7; perhaps TRBD1 as D (7 bases). V gave up 0 bases and J gave up 3 bases, with 21 bases separating them. This CDR3 comprises 18 residues. The germline CDR1 and CDR2 sequences are MNHNY and SVGAGI (reference sequence). CDR3 protein: CASSYSSNAGQHLYEQYF. In DNA, the CDR3 is TGTGCCAGCAGTTACTCGAGTAATGCGGGACAGCACCTCTACGAGCAGTACTTC.

This clonotype came up many times. The chain recombines TRBV9 with TRBJ2-7; 7 bases are shared with TRBD2. The germline V gene encodes CDR1 SGDLS and CDR2 YYNGEE. Germline trimming cut 3 bases from V and 7 bases from J; bases unmatched to any gene: 10. This CDR3 is 14 amino acids long. CDR3 in DNA: TGTGCCAGCAGCGGATGGACGGGAGCGGGGGAGCAGTACTTC. Its translation: CASSGWTGAGEQYF.

This clonotype occurred a few times. With a much larger clone just one base away, this may be a read error. The chain is built from TRBV6-6 and TRBJ1-3; no reliable D call. Germline-derived CDR1 and CDR2 are MNHNY and SVGAGI (reference sequence). The CDR3 has 13 amino acids. CDR3 region: CVSSPASGNTIYF. In DNA, the CDR3 is TGTGTCAGCAGCCCGGCGTCTGGAAACACCATATATTTT.

V gene TRBV10-3 combines with J gene TRBJ1-5, with TRBD1 matching over 8 bases. Looked up from germline, CDR1 is ENHRY and CDR2 is SYGVKD. Unmatched junction bases numbered 11, after V lost 6 bases and J lost 4 bases. The CDR3 runs to 16 residues. In DNA, the CDR3 is TGTGCCATCAGCCCCGGGACAGGTGGGTCAAATCAGCCCCAGCATTTT. This translates into CAISPGTGGSNQPQHF.

This clonotype was observed many times. This chain links TRBV7-8 with TRBJ2-5; unclear D gene. The CDR3 length is 14 residues. Germline assignment: CDR1 SGHVS and CDR2 FQNEAQ. The V end lost 3 bases, the J end lost 2 bases, and 10 bases lay between the germline ends. CDR3 DNA sequence: TGTGCCAGCAGCTTTGTAGATTGGCAAGAGACCCAGTACTTC. Its protein is CASSFVDWQETQYF.

This clonotype is a singleton in its sample. At one end, the junction sequence differs from germline, possibly due to a read error. This chain joins TRBV13 and TRBJ2-7; 9 positions match TRBD1. The germline V gene encodes CDR1 PRHDT and CDR2 FYEKMQ (reference sequence). The CDR3 totals 18 residues. The CDR3 region has the DNA TGCGCCAGCAGCCAAGCCTTTGACCGGGACAGGGCGTCCTACGAGCAGTACTTC. This sequence encodes CASSQAFDRDRASYEQYF.

This chain connects TRBV10-3 to TRBJ1-6, with D maybe TRBD1 (6 bases). Trimming shortened V by 10 bases and J by 10 bases, and 20 bases separated the two germline ends. CDR1 and CDR2 (germline): ENHRY, SYGVKD. This CDR3 comprises 14 residues. The DNA for the CDR3 is TGTGCCACCAAGGGGGGGCGGAATGGCTCACCCCTCCACTTT. Its protein product is CATKGGRNGSPLHF.

The rearrangement uses TRBV7-8 and TRBJ2-7; D gene uncertain. Germline CDR1 SGHVS, CDR2 FQNEAQ. Between the trimmed V and J ends, which lost 5 bases and 9 bases, there was a span of 11 bases. The CDR3 sequence is 11 residues long. CDR3 sequence (DNA): TGTGCCAGCAGCCACGAGGAAGGGCAGTACTTC. Encoded protein: CASSHEEGQYF.

The chain couples TRBV5-1 to TRBJ2-5, with 9 bases fitting TRBD1. This CDR3 spans 12 amino acids. The ends lost 4 bases at V and 9 bases at J; junction bases unmatched: 4. Germline CDR1 reads SGHRS; CDR2 reads YFSETQ. CDR3 DNA: TGCGCCAGCAGCACACAGGGGGCCCCCCAGTACTTC. It translates to CASSTQGAPQYF.

This clonotype was seen many times. The chain employs TRBV4-1 and TRBJ2-7, with D hard to call. V lost 2 bases and J lost 4, with 6 bases in between. Germline loops: CDR1 MGHRA, CDR2 YSYEKL. The CDR3 extends over 12 amino acids. CDR3 nucleotides: TGCGCCAGCAGCCAAAATGAATACGAGCAGTACTTC. Translated, it gives CASSQNEYEQYF.

The rearrangement links TRBV7-2 to TRBJ2-7, with 7 bases aligning to TRBD1. This CDR3 spans 14 amino acids. Germline V gives CDR1 SGHTA, CDR2 FQGNSA. The V gene end was trimmed by 6 bases and the J gene end by 2 bases; junction bases not matched to a gene: 7. DNA for the CDR3: TGTGCCAGCAGTCCGATGGACAGGACCTACGAGCAGTACTTC. It translates to CASSPMDRTYEQYF.

This clonotype was counted many times. The V and J genes are TRBV5-1 and TRBJ1-1, with D possibly TRBD1 on 5 matching bases. Germline V lookup: CDR1 SGHRS, CDR2 YFSETQ. This CDR3 contains 16 residues. The V end lost 0 bases, the J end lost 0 bases, and 12 bases lay between the germline ends. As DNA, the CDR3 is TGCGCCAGCAGCTTGGGACAGTCGTCGATGAACACTGAAGCTTTCTTT. This codes for CASSLGQSSMNTEAFF.

The rearrangement uses TRBV5-6 and TRBJ1-2; D gene ambiguous. Germline V gene data show CDR1 as SGHDT and CDR2 as YYEEEE. The CDR3 spans 14 residues. Trimming took off 4 bases at V and 6 bases at J, with 16 bases between the two ends. In nucleotides, the CDR3 is TGTGCCAGCAGCCGGACTACGGCCCGGCATGGCTACACCTTC. This codes for CASSRTTARHGYTF.

The chain is built from TRBV20-1 and TRBJ2-5; D assignment may be TRBD1 or TRBD2 (5 bases each). V lost 0 bases and J 5 bases, leaving 16 bases between the germline ends. Germline CDR1 DFQATT, CDR2 SNEGSKA (reference sequence). The length of the CDR3 is 15 residues. The CDR3 reads CSARDYRGTGETQYF. In DNA form, the CDR3 reads TGCAGTGCTAGAGACTACCGGGGCACTGGCGAGACCCAGTACTTC.

The table lists this clonotype with a few counts. The rearrangement uses TRBV20-1 and TRBJ2-7, with 7 bases identical to TRBD1. This CDR3 region has 13 residues. J lost 3 bases, V lost 5 bases, and 7 bases had no gene match. Germline V lookup: CDR1 DFQATT, CDR2 SNEGSKA (reference sequence). The chain's CDR3 is CSAAEYRGYEQYF. For the CDR3, the DNA is TGCAGTGCTGCGGAGTACAGGGGCTACGAGCAGTACTTC.

The rearrangement joins TRBV29-1 to TRBJ2-1; 9 nucleotides align to TRBD2. V lost 5 bases to trimming and J lost 8 bases; unmatched junction nucleotides: 10. CDR1 SQVTM and CDR2 ANQGSEA come from the germline V gene. CDR3 length: 14 amino acids. The CDR3 DNA sequence: TGCAGCGTTTATACGGGCGGGAGGGCCGATGAGCAGTTCTTC. Its protein is CSVYTGGRADEQFF.

The chain uses TRBV5-1 and TRBJ2-4, with D maybe TRBD2 (6 bases). Germline V gene sequence: CDR1 SGHRS, CDR2 YFSETQ. CDR3 length equals 13 residues. V was shortened by 4 bases and J by 9 bases, with 14 bases between the two germline ends. The CDR3 sequence is CASSLDLGGIQYF. CDR3 DNA sequence: TGCGCCAGCAGCCTGGACTTGGGGGGCATTCAGTACTTC.

The chain carries TRBV7-9 and TRBJ2-7; 9 bases are a match to TRBD1. V shed 5 bases, J shed 7 bases, and the junction held 12 bases outside the gene matches. Germline assignment: CDR1 SEHNR and CDR2 FQNEAQ (reference sequence). The CDR3 has 15 residues. Here the CDR3 reads CASSASSAGTGEQYF. CDR3 nucleotides: TGTGCCAGCAGCGCCAGCAGCGCCGGGACAGGGGAGCAGTACTTC.

The chain couples TRBV20-1 to TRBJ1-2, with D perhaps matching TRBD1 (5 bases). This CDR3 has 13 amino acids. Germline V gene lookup returns CDR1 DFQATT and CDR2 SNEGSKA (reference sequence). The germline V and J ends were trimmed by 1 base and 3 bases, with 9 bases remaining between them. In nucleotides, the CDR3 is TGCAGTGCTAGAGCAGGGACCGACTATGGCTACACCTTC. Amino acids: CSARAGTDYGYTF.

This clonotype has a count of ten or more. The V and J genes are TRBV7-8 and TRBJ1-5; TRBD1 is a possible D gene (5 bases). Per germline, CDR1 SGHVS and CDR2 FQNEAQ. The CDR3 is 15 residues long. V was trimmed by 1 base and J by 4 bases, leaving 11 bases between them. In nucleotides, the CDR3 is TGTGCCAGCAGCTTAGTTGGCAGGGAAAATCAGCCCCAGCATTTT. Encoded protein: CASSLVGRENQPQHF. Looking up the rest from reference TRBV7-8 and TRBJ1-5 gives the full variable domain: GAGVSQSPRYKVAKRGQDVALRCDPISGHVSLFWYQQALGQGPEFLTYFQNEAQLDKSGLPSDRFFAERPEGSVSTLKIQRTQQEDSAVYLCASSLVGRENQPQHFGDGTRLSIL.

V usage is TRBV19 and J usage is TRBJ1-6, with D possibly TRBD1 on 5 matching bases. Germline V lookup: CDR1 LNHDA, CDR2 SQIVND (reference sequence). The CDR3 runs to 13 residues. The V gene lost 1 base and the J gene lost 10 bases, with 8 bases spanning the gap. The CDR3 reads CASSIGDRSPLHF. The CDR3 nucleotides are TGTGCCAGTAGTATAGGCGACAGATCACCCCTCCACTTT.

This clonotype came up a few times. The CDR3 bases are TGTGCCAGCAGCCCCGGGGCCACACCCCTCCACTTT. This codes for CASSPGATPLHF. The chain uses TRBV7-8 and TRBJ1-6, with a weak D call TRBD1 (5 bases). The CDR3 covers 12 residues. Trimming stripped 5 bases from V and 11 bases from J, with 10 bases between. The V gene's germline CDR1 is SGHVS and CDR2 FQNEAQ. The full variable domain, rest sourced from reference TRBV7-8 and TRBJ1-6, is GAGVSQSPRYKVAKRGQDVALRCDPISGHVSLFWYQQALGQGPEFLTYFQNEAQLDKSGLPSDRFFAERPEGSVSTLKIQRTQQEDSAVYLCASSPGATPLHFGNGTRLTVT.

At least ten counts were recorded for this clonotype. The chain carries TRBV12-5 and TRBJ1-1, with TRBD1 identical over 12 bases. The CDR3 loop spans 16 amino acids. The V and J ends lost 6 bases and 0 bases, in that order; junction bases with no gene match: 5. The germline gives CDR1 LGHNT, CDR2 FRNRAP. CDR3 sequence: CASGYGTGGMNTEAFF. The CDR3 DNA is TGTGCTAGTGGATATGGGACAGGGGGCATGAACACTGAAGCTTTCTTT. Supplemented by reference TRBV12-5 and TRBJ1-1, the full variable domain reads DARVTQTPRHKVTEMGQEVTMRCQPILGHNTVFWYRQTMMQGLELLAYFRNRAPLDDSGMPKDRFSAEMPDATLATLKIQPSEPRDSAVYFCASGYGTGGMNTEAFFGQGTRLTVV.

The chain recombines TRBV24-1 with TRBJ2-3; 7 bases align to TRBD2. V trimming: 3 bases; J trimming: 0 bases; junction bases outside the gene matches: 5. CDR1 and CDR2 (germline): KGHDR, SFDVKD. This CDR3 comprises 16 residues. CDR3: CATSDTGGGSTDTQYF. The DNA of the CDR3 is TGTGCCACCAGTGATACTGGGGGGGGAAGCACAGATACGCAGTATTTT.

The chain employs TRBV2 and TRBJ2-5, with D unclear. Between the trimmed V and J ends, which lost 2 bases and 5 bases, there was a span of 9 bases. Germline CDR1 reads SNHLY; CDR2 reads FYNNEI. The CDR3 loop spans 13 amino acids. This CDR3 reads CASSELVGETQYF. The DNA for the CDR3 is TGTGCCAGCAGTGAACTAGTGGGGGAGACCCAGTACTTC. Based on the CDR3 plus reference TRBV2 and TRBJ2-5, the full variable domain is EPEVTQTPSHQVTQMGQEVILRCVPISNHLYFYWYRQILGQKVEFLVSFYNNEISEKSEIFDDQFSVERPDGSNFTLKIRSTKLEDSAMYFCASSELVGETQYFGPGTRLLVL.

This clonotype was counted a few times. V and J are TRBV29-1 and TRBJ2-5; D not resolved. V shed 4 bases and J shed 5 bases, with 8 bases lying between them. CDR3 length: 11 residues. Per germline, CDR1 SQVTM and CDR2 ANQGSEA. The CDR3 spells CSVASGETQYF. DNA for the CDR3: TGCAGCGTTGCCTCCGGGGAGACCCAGTACTTC.